This T cell receptor beta chain was identified in a study of regulatory T cells in long-lasting Graves disease. Study background: Disease was considered persistent Graves' disease after over 5 years of antithyroid drugs (with positive TSH receptor antibodies).

Both iRepertoire HTBI primers and Arm-PCR of CDR3 regions were used to build the TCR beta libraries. TCRdb recomputed calls from the multiplex PCR reads with MiXCR, one row per CDR3 protein. The table has approximately 400,000 distinct CDR3 sequences, less than 25% seen once; the top ten hold roughly 26%. Notes on the study in general: The study found TRBV28, TRBJ1-2 and TRBJ2-5 favored in persistent disease.

Time point in this sample: persistent/refractory GD, antithyroid drugs over 5 years with positive TRAb. Extracted RNA from PBMCs served as the source of the TCR library. Between the trimmed V and J ends, which lost 7 bases and 0 bases, there was a span of 11 bases. The CDR3 sequence is 14 residues long. Germline values: CDR1 SNHLY, CDR2 FYNNEI. On this clonotype itself: Its target is not known.

The genes are TRBV2 and TRBJ2-3; D perhaps matches TRBD1 (5 bases). The clonotype originates from a female donor with Graves disease. The input for sequencing was peripheral blood mononuclear cells (PBMCs), taken when the disease was refractory, from a patient treated with antithyroid drugs. CDR3 coding DNA: TGTGCCAGCAAGGGGCTATCTAGCACAGATACGCAGTATTTT. This gives the protein CASKGLSSTDTQYF.